This T cell receptor (beta chain) appears in the sequencing data of a study of cytomegalovirus exposure and HLA in healthy donors. The study's findings and limits: Across donors, sequencing depth was assumed by presence/absence analyses to be roughly uniform.

V was cut by 6 bases and J by 9 bases, with 15 bases left in between. This CDR3 is 13 amino acids long. CDR1 and CDR2 (germline): SQVTM, ANQGSEA. Comments on this clone: Antigen specificity is unknown.

Both 60 Vbeta primers and 13 Jbeta primers went into the PCR. Some clones are missing from TCRdb's copy, which holds only in-frame ones; the method was immunoSEQ multiplex PCR. The sample gives around 150,000 clones, about 82% of which show up once; approximately 7% is in the top ten. This receptor was identified in a woman in her twenties or thirties in good health and CMV-seropositive. Sequencing was done on a sample of PBMCs. J is TRBJ1-6 and V is TRBV29-1; no firm D call. The CDR3 nucleotides read TGCAGCGTGAGGGAAGATATCGGTTCACCCCTCCACTTT. Its protein is CSVREDIGSPLHF.